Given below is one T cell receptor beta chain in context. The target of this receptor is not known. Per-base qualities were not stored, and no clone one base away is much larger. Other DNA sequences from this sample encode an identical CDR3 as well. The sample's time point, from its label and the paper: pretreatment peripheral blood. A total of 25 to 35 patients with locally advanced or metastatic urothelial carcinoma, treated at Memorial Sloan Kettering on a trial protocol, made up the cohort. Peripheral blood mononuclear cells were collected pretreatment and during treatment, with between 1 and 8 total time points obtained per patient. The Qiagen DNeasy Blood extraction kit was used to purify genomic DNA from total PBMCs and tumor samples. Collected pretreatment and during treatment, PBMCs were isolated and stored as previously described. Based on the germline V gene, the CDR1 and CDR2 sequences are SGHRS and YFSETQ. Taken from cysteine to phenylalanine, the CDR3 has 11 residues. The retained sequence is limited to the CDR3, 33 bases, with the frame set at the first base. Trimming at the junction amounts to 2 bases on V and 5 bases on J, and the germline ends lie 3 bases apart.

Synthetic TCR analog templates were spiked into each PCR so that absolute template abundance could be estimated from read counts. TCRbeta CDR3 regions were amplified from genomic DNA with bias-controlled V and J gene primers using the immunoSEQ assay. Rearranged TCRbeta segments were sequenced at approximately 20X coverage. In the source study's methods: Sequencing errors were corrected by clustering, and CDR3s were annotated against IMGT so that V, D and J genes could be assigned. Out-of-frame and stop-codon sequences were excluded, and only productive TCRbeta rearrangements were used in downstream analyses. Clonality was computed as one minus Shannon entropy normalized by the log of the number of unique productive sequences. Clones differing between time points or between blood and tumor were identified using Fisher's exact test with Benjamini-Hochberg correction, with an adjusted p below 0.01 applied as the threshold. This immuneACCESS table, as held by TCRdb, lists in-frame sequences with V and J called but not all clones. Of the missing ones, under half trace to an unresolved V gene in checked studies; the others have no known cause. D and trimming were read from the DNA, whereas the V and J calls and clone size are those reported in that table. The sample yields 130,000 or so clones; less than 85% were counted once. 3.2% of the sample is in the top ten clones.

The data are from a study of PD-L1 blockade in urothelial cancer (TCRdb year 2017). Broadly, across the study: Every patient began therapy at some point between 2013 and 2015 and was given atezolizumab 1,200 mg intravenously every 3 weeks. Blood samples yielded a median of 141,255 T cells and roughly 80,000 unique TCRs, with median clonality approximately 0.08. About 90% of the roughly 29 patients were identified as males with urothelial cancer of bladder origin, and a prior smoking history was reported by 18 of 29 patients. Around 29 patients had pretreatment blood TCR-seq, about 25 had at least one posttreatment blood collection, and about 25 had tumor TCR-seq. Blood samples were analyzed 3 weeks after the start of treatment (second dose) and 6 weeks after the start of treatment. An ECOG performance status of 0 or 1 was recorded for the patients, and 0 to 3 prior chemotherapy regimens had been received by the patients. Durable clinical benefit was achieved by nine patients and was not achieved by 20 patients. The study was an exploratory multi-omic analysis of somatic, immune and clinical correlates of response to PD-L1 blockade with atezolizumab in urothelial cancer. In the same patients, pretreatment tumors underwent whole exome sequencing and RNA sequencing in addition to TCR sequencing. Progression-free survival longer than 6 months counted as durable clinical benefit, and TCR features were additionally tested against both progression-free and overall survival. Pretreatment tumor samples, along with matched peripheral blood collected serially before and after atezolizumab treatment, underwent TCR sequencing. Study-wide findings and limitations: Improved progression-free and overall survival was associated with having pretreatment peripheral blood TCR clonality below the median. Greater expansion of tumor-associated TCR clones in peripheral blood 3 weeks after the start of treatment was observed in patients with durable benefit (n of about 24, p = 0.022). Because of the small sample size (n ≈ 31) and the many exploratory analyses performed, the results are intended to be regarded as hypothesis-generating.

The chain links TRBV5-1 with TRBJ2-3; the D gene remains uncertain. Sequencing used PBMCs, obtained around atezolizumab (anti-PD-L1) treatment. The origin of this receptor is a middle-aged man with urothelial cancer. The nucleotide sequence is TGCGCCAGCAGCTTTCTAGATACGCAGTATTTT. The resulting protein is CASSFLDTQYF.